A selection of T cell receptor beta chains follows, all from one sample in a study of shared clonotypes between healthy human individuals. Clones were sequenced by immunoSEQ multiplex PCR, and TCRdb holds only the in-frame ones, with some missing. The sample yields about 360,000 clones, 73% seen once. The source material was memory CD4+ T cells sorted from blood. Receptors were obtained from a man in his thirties or forties in good health. The CDR3 runs from the conserved cysteine through the conserved F or W. The D gene is left open where the match is weak. Not every row has a clone size; where given, it reads once, few, many or a size class.

TRBJ2-4	TRBD2	TRBV5-1	.	TGCGCCAGCAGCTTCATAGCGGGAGGGGCCAAAAACATTCAGTACTTC	CASSFIAGGAKNIQYF
TRBJ2-7	.	TRBV25-1	once	TGTGCCAGCAGCGCCGCGTTTGCGCAGTACTTC	CASSAAFAQYF
TRBJ2-7	.	TRBV21-1	.	TGTGCCAGCAGCACCCACTCGCGGGACTACCACCACGAATCCTACGAGCAGTACTTC	CASSTHSRDYHHESYEQYF
TRBJ1-3	.	TRBV4-1	few	TGCGCCAGCAGCCAAGATCAGGCTGAGCTCTCTGGAAACACCATATATTTT	CASSQDQAELSGNTIYF
TRBJ2-5	.	TRBV5-8	.	TGTGCCAGCCCATGGGTTTCCCTCAGGGCGGAAGAGACCCAGTACTTC	CASPWVSLRAEETQYF
TRBJ1-3	.	TRBV4-1	.	TGCGCCAGCAGCCAAGATAGGGGAACTGGAAACACCATATATTTT	CASSQDRGTGNTIYF
TRBJ1-1	.	TRBV11-2	.	TGTGCCAGCAGCTTCGTAGCCGGGACGGGGACTGAAGCTTTCTTT	CASSFVAGTGTEAFF
TRBJ2-2	.	TRBV6-1	.	TGTGCCAGCAGCGGGGTTGCGAACACCGGGGAGCTGTTTTTT	CASSGVANTGELFF
TRBJ1-3	.	TRBV28	.	TGTGCCAGCAGTCCCGGTACAGGACCCTCTTATGGAAACACCATATATTTT	CASSPGTGPSYGNTIYF
TRBJ2-7	.	TRBV6-5	.	TGTGCCACCGGACGACTAGGTACCTACGAGCAGTACTTC	CATGRLGTYEQYF
TRBJ1-4	.	TRBV29-1	.	TGCAGCACCCGGGTGGAAAAACTGTTTTTT	CSTRVEKLFF
TRBJ2-1	TRBD2	TRBV11-2	.	TGTGCCAGCAGCCTATACGAGACTAGCGGTGAGCAGTTCTTC	CASSLYETSGEQFF
TRBJ2-1	TRBD2	TRBV14	.	TGTGCCAGCAGCCACGCAGGGAAGCCCGGGACTAGCATCAATGAGCAGTTCTTC	CASSHAGKPGTSINEQFF
TRBJ1-2	.	TRBV5-4	.	TGTGCCAGCAGCCTCTCCACAGTTATACCTAACTATGGCTACACCTTC	CASSLSTVIPNYGYTF
TRBJ2-3	.	TRBV2	many	TGTGCCAGCAGTGCCTTAACAGATACGCAGTATTTT	CASSALTDTQYF
TRBJ1-5	.	TRBV5-4	few	TGTGCCAGCAGCCGGGGGGGAGATCAGCCCCAGCATTTT	CASSRGGDQPQHF
TRBJ2-2	.	TRBV4-3	.	TGCGCCAGCAGCCAAGTATCGGGGGCGCGCACCGGGGAGCTGTTTTTT	CASSQVSGARTGELFF
TRBJ2-1	TRBD2	TRBV7-2	.	TGTGCCAGCAGCCCGTGGACTAGCGGGAGTTTTAATGAGCAGTTCTTC	CASSPWTSGSFNEQFF
TRBJ2-7	TRBD1	TRBV28	few	TGTGCCAGCAGACCCCCGGGACAGGGGTACGGAGAGCAGTACTTC	CASRPPGQGYGEQYF
TRBJ1-1	.	TRBV6-1	few	TGTGCCAGCAGTGAAATAGGGAACACTGAAGCTTTCTTT	CASSEIGNTEAFF
TRBJ2-7	.	TRBV28	.	TGTGCCAGCAGTTTTGCTACAGCCTCCTACGAGCAGTACTTC	CASSFATASYEQYF
TRBJ1-5	.	TRBV11-2	.	TGTGCCAGCAGCTTAGGCAGGGATCAGCCCCAGCATTTT	CASSLGRDQPQHF
TRBJ1-1	.	TRBV9	few	TGTGCCAGCAGCGTAGCAGGCTCCACTGAAGCTTTCTTT	CASSVAGSTEAFF
TRBJ2-3	TRBD2	TRBV10-1	.	TGCGCCAGCAGTGAGGGACTAGCGGGCTCCACAGATACGCAGTATTTT	CASSEGLAGSTDTQYF
TRBJ1-1	.	TRBV18	.	TGTGCCAGCTCGCAACTAGTTGAAGCTTTCTTT	CASSQLVEAFF
TRBJ2-1	.	TRBV6-5	.	TGTGCCAGCGGTCAGCTAAATGAGCAGTTCTTC	CASGQLNEQFF
TRBJ2-3	.	TRBV2	.	TGTGCCAGCAGTGAGGCAGGAGTACAAGATACGCAGTATTTT	CASSEAGVQDTQYF
TRBJ2-3	.	TRBV10-3	few	TGTGCCATCAGTGACCTTGGGCGGGTGGGCACAGATACGCAGTATTTT	CAISDLGRVGTDTQYF
TRBJ2-3	.	TRBV30	.	TGTGCCCAGGAGGGCCGGGGCCACCTAGGAGATACGCAGTATTTT	CAQEGRGHLGDTQYF
TRBJ2-7	.	TRBV6-5	.	TGTGCCAGCAGAACCCCCACTAACTCCTACGAGCAGTACTTC	CASRTPTNSYEQYF
TRBJ1-4	.	TRBV29-1	.	TGCAGCGTTACAGGGAATAATGAAAAACTGTTTTTT	CSVTGNNEKLFF
TRBJ1-1	.	TRBV7-2	.	TGTGCCAGCCACGGGAAGATGAACACTGAAGCTTTCTTT	CASHGKMNTEAFF
TRBJ1-2	.	TRBV2	.	TGTGCCAGCAGTGATGAATTAGGAGGCTACACCTTC	CASSDELGGYTF
TRBJ2-1	TRBD2	TRBV11-2	.	TGTGCCAGCAGCTTAGATGGCCCTAGCGGGAGCGGTGATGAGCAGTTCTTC	CASSLDGPSGSGDEQFF
TRBJ1-1	TRBD1	TRBV7-8	.	TGTGCCAGCAGAACAGGGGCCCGGAACACTGAAGCTTTCTTT	CASRTGARNTEAFF
TRBJ1-1	TRBD1	TRBV5-6	.	TGTGCCAGCAGCTTAAAGGGGGCCGTCGGCGCTGAAGCTTTCTTT	CASSLKGAVGAEAFF
TRBJ2-1	.	TRBV15	.	TGTGCCACCAGCAGAGGGTCGAGCTCCTACAATGAGCAGTTCTTC	CATSRGSSSYNEQFF
TRBJ2-1	TRBD2	TRBV11-3	many	TGTGCCAGCAGCACGCGAGCGGGAGGGCTCTTCAATGAGCAGTTCTTC	CASSTRAGGLFNEQFF
TRBJ1-2	.	TRBV28	.	TGTGCCAGCAGTTTCGGGGGCACGGGTGGCTACACCTTC	CASSFGGTGGYTF
TRBJ2-7	.	TRBV5-1	.	TGCGCCAGCAGCGAGCAGGCAGGGGCCCCCTACGAGCAGTACTTC	CASSEQAGAPYEQYF
TRBJ2-3	TRBD2	TRBV9	.	TGTGCCAGCAGCGAGAGGCTAGCGGGACCCACAGATACGCAGTATTTT	CASSERLAGPTDTQYF
TRBJ2-3	.	TRBV27	.	TGTGCCAGCAGCCTTATTGGGGCGAGGGATACGCAGTATTTT	CASSLIGARDTQYF
TRBJ2-7	TRBD2	TRBV2	.	TGTGCCAGCAACCTACTAGCGGGAGGGAGCGAGCAGTACTTC	CASNLLAGGSEQYF
TRBJ2-7	.	TRBV11-2	few	TGTGCCAGCAGCTTAACTCCGGCCAGCTACGAGCAGTACTTC	CASSLTPASYEQYF
TRBJ2-5	.	TRBV18	.	TGTGCCAGCACACAGACGGAGACCCAGTACTTC	CASTQTETQYF
TRBJ1-1	TRBD1	TRBV7-2	.	TGTGCCAGCAGCCACCTGGGGACAGCGAACACTGAAGCTTTCTTT	CASSHLGTANTEAFF
TRBJ2-2	.	TRBV5-1	.	TGCGCCAGCAGCTGGGGTGGAGACACCGGGGAGCTGTTTTTT	CASSWGGDTGELFF
TRBJ2-7	.	TRBV11-3	.	TGTGCCAGCAGCTTGGGACCCCCAGGGAGCTCCTACGAGCAGTACTTC	CASSLGPPGSSYEQYF
TRBJ2-5	TRBD1	TRBV7-2	.	TGTGCCAGCAGCTTAGCGGGTGGACAGGGGGAAGAGACCCAGTACTTC	CASSLAGGQGEETQYF
TRBJ1-3	TRBD1	TRBV11-2	.	TGTGCCAGCAGCCTGGGACAGGCCGCGTTCACCGCCATATATTTT	CASSLGQAAFTAIYF
TRBJ2-7	.	TRBV10-1	.	TGCGCCAGCAGTACGGGAACCTACGAGCAGTACTTC	CASSTGTYEQYF
TRBJ2-1	.	TRBV18	.	TGTGCCAGCTCACCACTTTCGGCAGCGGACCCGAACAATGAGCAGTTCTTC	CASSPLSAADPNNEQFF
TRBJ2-5	.	TRBV10-3	.	TGTGCCATCAGTGAGTCAGGGGGAGAAGAGACCCAGTACTTC	CAISESGGEETQYF
TRBJ2-1	.	TRBV14	few	TGTGCCAGCAGCCAAGAGCCGAATCAGGGTTCGAAGTTCTTC	CASSQEPNQGSKFF
TRBJ2-7	TRBD2	TRBV28	.	TGTGCCAGCAGAATTCGGACTAGCGGGAGGCTCATCCTTGGGGAGCAGTACTTC	CASRIRTSGRLILGEQYF
TRBJ1-4	.	TRBV5-1	.	TGCGCCAGCAGCTTGGCACAGGCCGGGCCCGAAAAACTGTTTTTT	CASSLAQAGPEKLFF
TRBJ1-3	.	TRBV19	.	TGTGCCAGTAGCCCACGGGGGAAGCCTGGAAACACCATATATTTT	CASSPRGKPGNTIYF
TRBJ2-3	TRBD2	TRBV15	.	TGTGCCACCAGCCCCCCGGGACTAGCGGGGGGCACAGATACGCAGTATTTT	CATSPPGLAGGTDTQYF
TRBJ2-1	.	TRBV5-4	.	TGTGCCAGCAGTCGCGGGACCGAGGGGCGCGGTGAGCAGTTCTTC	CASSRGTEGRGEQFF
TRBJ2-3	TRBD1	TRBV10-3	.	TGTGCCATCAGTGAGGCTCGGGGGGGACAGGGGCTGAGTGATACGCAGTATTTT	CAISEARGGQGLSDTQYF